These 5 T cell receptor beta chains originate from one sample sequenced in a study of cytomegalovirus exposure and HLA in healthy donors (dated by TCRdb to about 2017). The library came from the immunoSEQ multiplex PCR assay. For the multiplex PCR, a mixture combining 60 forward primers for TCR Vbeta segments and 13 reverse primers for TCR Jbeta segments was used. Imported from immuneACCESS, the table was reduced by TCRdb to in-frame sequences with V and J called. These copies leave out some clones; in studies compared against another copy, an unresolved V gene accounts for under half, and the cause of the remainder is not known. This sample holds about 210,000 clones; 79% were observed only once. Approximately 0.39% of the sample is taken by the ten largest. Sequenced material: PBMCs. The receptors were gathered from a male donor in good health and CMV-seropositive.

This clone was seen just once. The rearrangement links TRBV6-5 to TRBJ1-2; TRBD1 is a possible D gene (5 bases). The CDR3 is made up of 15 amino acids. In germline, CDR1 is MNHEY, CDR2 SVGAGI. The germline V and J ends were trimmed by 0 bases and 7 bases, with 15 bases remaining between them. The CDR3 sequence is CASSYSRRGNRGYTF. CDR3 bases: TGTGCCAGCAGTTACTCGAGAAGGGGAAATCGTGGCTACACCTTC.

The V call is TRBV6-5, the J call TRBJ2-7; 8 bases agree with TRBD1. Germline CDR1 is MNHEY and CDR2 is SVGAGI. The CDR3 is 15 residues long. V lost 3 bases, J lost 3 bases, and 7 bases stayed unmatched. DNA for the CDR3: TGTGCCAGCAGTTATAAGTCAGGGGGCATCTACGAGCAGTACTTC. Protein: CASSYKSGGIYEQYF.

The chain uses TRBV18 and TRBJ2-1; 10 bases agree with TRBD2. The junction had 8 bases not matched to a gene; V was cut back by 2 bases and J by 4 bases. The CDR3 is 17 amino acids. CDR1 KGHSH and CDR2 LQKENI come from the germline V gene. The CDR3 sequence: CASSPGLAGVFYNEQFF. DNA for the CDR3: TGTGCCAGCTCACCAGGGCTAGCGGGAGTCTTTTACAATGAGCAGTTCTTC.

This clone was seen once. The CDR3 nucleotides are TGTGCCACCAGCAGCAGGGGAGGGGACTATGGCTACACCTTC. Translated: CATSSRGGDYGYTF. The rearrangement joins TRBV15 to TRBJ1-2, with D possibly TRBD1 on 6 matching bases. V lost 3 bases to trimming and J lost 3 bases, with 11 bases between them. The CDR3 length is 14 residues. CDR1 and CDR2 (germline): LNHNV, YYDKDF (reference sequence).

J is TRBJ2-6 and V is TRBV9, with unresolved D. This CDR3 is built from 14 residues. V was shortened by 4 bases and J by 0 bases, with 5 bases between the two germline ends. Germline V gene lookup returns CDR1 SGDLS and CDR2 YYNGEE. DNA of the CDR3: TGTGCCAGCAGCTGGCTCTCTGGGGCCAACGTCCTGACTTTC. Translated, it gives CASSWLSGANVLTF.